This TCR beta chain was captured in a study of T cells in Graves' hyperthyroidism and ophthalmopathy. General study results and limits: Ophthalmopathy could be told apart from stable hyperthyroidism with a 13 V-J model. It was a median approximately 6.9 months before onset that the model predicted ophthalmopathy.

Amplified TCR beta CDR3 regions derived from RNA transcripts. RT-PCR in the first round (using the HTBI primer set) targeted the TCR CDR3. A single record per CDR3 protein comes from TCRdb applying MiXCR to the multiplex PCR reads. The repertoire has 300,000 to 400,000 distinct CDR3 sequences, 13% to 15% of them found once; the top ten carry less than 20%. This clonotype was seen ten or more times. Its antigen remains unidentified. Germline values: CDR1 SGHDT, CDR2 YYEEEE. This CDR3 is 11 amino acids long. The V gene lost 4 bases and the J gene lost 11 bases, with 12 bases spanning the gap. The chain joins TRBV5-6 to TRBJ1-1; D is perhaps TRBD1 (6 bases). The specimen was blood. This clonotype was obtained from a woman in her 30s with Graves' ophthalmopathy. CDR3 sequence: CASSRSGGAFF. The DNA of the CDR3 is TGTGCCAGCAGCCGGTCGGGGGGCGCTTTCTTT.